This T cell receptor (beta chain) is from a study of HIV-infected patients and healthy controls. Roughly three months, about 14 weeks, into antiretroviral therapy, follow-up blood was collected. All unsorted peripheral T cells were captured because whole blood was used without fractionation. RNA came from more than 2 ml of peripheral blood. Donors lacked febrile or AIDS-related illness, tumors, and hepatitis B or C coinfection. The germline V gene has CDR1 SEHNR and CDR2 FQNEAQ (reference sequence). The CDR3 has 15 residues. Germline trimming cut 5 bases from V and 7 bases from J; bases unmatched to any gene: 10. 500 ng RNA was reverse transcribed with alpha and beta constant-region primers. Using multiplexing indices, alpha and beta chain libraries were generated apart by chain-specific third strand synthesis. TCRdb re-derived calls from the 5' RACE reads in MiXCR, one entry per CDR3 protein. The table has 6,500 to 10,000 distinct CDR3 sequences, 8.7% seen once.

General study results and limits: In healthy controls, MAIT alpha CDR3s were common; in HIV+ repertoires, severely depleted.

Ten or more counts support this clonotype. Antigen unknown. This material consisted of blood, taken during antiretroviral therapy. The J gene is TRBJ2-1, the V gene TRBV7-9, with TRBD2 matching 8 bases. The receptor was isolated from an adult with HIV infection. The CDR3 sequence: CASSLTSGWGNEQFF. In nucleotides, the CDR3 is TGTGCCAGCAGCCTTACTAGCGGTTGGGGGAATGAGCAGTTCTTC.